The clone carrying this TCR beta chain was detected ten times or more. RNA transcripts gave rise to amplified TCR beta CDR3 regions. First-round RT-PCR with HTBI primers amplified the TCR CDR3 region. TCRdb re-called the multiplex PCR reads through MiXCR, storing one row per CDR3 protein. The data hold about 640,000 distinct CDR3 sequences, with less than 25% observed a single time. The sample originates from a study of T cells in Graves' hyperthyroidism and ophthalmopathy. The study included ophthalmopathy patients with Clinical Activity Score at least 3, NOSPECS grade at least 4 and duration under 3 months. Diagnoses were made from clinical symptoms, serum measures (thyroxine and TRAb), thyroid ultrasound and orbital computed tomography. Germline V gene sequence: CDR1 SGHVS, CDR2 FQNEAQ. This CDR3 spans 14 amino acids. The trim removed 5 bases at V and 8 bases at J, leaving 8 bases unmatched.

The sequenced sample consisted of blood. The rearrangement links TRBV7-8 to TRBJ1-4; the match to TRBD1 covers 7 bases. This sequence was found in a man aged 30-40 years with Graves' ophthalmopathy. This chain's CDR3 is CASSRDRVGEKLFF. CDR3 sequence (DNA): TGTGCCAGCAGCCGAGACAGGGTCGGCGAAAAACTGTTTTTT.